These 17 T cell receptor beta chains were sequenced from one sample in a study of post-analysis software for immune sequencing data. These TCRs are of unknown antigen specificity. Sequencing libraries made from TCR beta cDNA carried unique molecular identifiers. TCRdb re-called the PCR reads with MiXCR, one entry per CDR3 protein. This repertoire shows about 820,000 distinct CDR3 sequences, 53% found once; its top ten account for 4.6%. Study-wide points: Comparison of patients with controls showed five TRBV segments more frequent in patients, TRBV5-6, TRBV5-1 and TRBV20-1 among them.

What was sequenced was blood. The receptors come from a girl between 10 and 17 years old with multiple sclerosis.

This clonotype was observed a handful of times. CDR3 loop: CASSVGERAGVTDTQYF. Written as DNA, the CDR3 is TGTGCCAGTAGCGTCGGGGAACGGGCGGGTGTTACAGATACGCAGTATTTT. The chain is built from TRBV6-6 and TRBJ2-3, with D tentatively TRBD2 (5 bases). The germline CDR1 and CDR2 sequences are MNHNY and SVGAGI (reference sequence). The CDR3 is 17 amino acids. Trimming pared 9 bases from V and 3 bases from J, leaving 25 bases between.

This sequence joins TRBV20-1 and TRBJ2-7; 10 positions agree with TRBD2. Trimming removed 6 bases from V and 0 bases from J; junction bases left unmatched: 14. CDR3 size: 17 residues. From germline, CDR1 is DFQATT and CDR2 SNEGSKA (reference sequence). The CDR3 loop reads CSAGLLRLAGSSYEQYF. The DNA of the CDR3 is TGCAGTGCAGGCCTACTCCGACTAGCGGGTAGCTCCTACGAGCAGTACTTC.

The CDR3 is CSARDLDALETQFF. DNA of the CDR3: TGCAGTGCTAGAGATCTCGACGCTCTGGAGACCCAGTTCTTC. V is TRBV20-1 and J is TRBJ2-1; no firm D call. Trimming left V 0 bases short and J 13 bases short, with 19 bases between. This CDR3 is built from 14 residues. Germline CDR1 is DFQATT and CDR2 is SNEGSKA (reference sequence).

The CDR3 here is CASSYEGGGANQPQHF. CDR3 coding DNA: TGTGCCAGCAGTTACGAGGGGGGGGGCGCGAATCAGCCCCAGCATTTT. The chain links TRBV6-6 to TRBJ1-5; D possibly corresponds to TRBD1 (6 bases). The CDR3 is 16 amino acids. V was shortened by 2 bases and J by 4 bases, with 15 bases between the two germline ends. Germline V gene lookup returns CDR1 MNHNY and CDR2 SVGAGI (reference sequence).

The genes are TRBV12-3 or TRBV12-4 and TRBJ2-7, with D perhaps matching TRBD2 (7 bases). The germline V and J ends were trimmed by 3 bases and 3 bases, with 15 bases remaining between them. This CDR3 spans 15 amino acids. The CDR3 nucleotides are TGTGCCAGCAGTTTCCGGGCGGGGGCCCTCTACGAGCAGTACTTC. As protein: CASSFRAGALYEQYF.

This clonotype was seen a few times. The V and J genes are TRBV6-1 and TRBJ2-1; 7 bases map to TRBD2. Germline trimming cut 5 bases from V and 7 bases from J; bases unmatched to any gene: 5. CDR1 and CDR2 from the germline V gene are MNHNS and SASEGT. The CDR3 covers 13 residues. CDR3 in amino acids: CASSYGGENEQFF. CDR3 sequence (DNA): TGTGCCAGCAGTTATGGGGGGGAAAATGAGCAGTTCTTC.

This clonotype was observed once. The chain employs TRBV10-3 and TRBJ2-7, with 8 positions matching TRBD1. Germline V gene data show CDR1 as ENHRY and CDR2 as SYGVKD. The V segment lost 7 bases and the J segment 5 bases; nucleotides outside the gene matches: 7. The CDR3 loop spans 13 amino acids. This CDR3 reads CAINKDRDDEQYF. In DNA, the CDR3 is TGTGCCATCAACAAGGACAGGGATGACGAGCAGTACTTC.

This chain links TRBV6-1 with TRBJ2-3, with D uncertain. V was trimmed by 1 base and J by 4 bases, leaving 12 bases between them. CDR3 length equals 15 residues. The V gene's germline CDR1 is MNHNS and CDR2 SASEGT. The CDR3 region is CASSEEGSASDTQYF. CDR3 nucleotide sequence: TGTGCCAGCAGTGAAGAAGGCTCCGCGTCAGATACGCAGTATTTT.

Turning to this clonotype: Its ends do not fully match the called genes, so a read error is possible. In DNA form, the CDR3 reads TGTGTCTGGAGTGGCGAGAGACAGGGGGCTCCTGGGGCCAACGTCCTGACTTTC. This sequence encodes CVWSGERQGAPGANVLTF. The rearrangement uses TRBV30 and TRBJ2-6; 10 bases agree with TRBD1. The CDR3 totals 18 residues. The germline gives CDR1 GTSNPN, CDR2 SVGIG (reference sequence).

The CDR3, as DNA: TGTGCCAGCAGGCCCCAGGGGGCTAACTACAATGAGCAGTTCTTC. The encoded protein is CASRPQGANYNEQFF. The J gene is TRBJ2-1, the V gene TRBV12-3 or TRBV12-4, with 8 bases lining up with TRBD1. With 6 bases clipped from V and 3 bases from J, the junction kept 7 bases outside the gene matches. The CDR3 has 15 residues.

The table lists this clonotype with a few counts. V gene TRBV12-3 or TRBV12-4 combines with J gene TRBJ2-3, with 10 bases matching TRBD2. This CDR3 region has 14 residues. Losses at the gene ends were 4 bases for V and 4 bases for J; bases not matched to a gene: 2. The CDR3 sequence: CASSSSGRADTQYF. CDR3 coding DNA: TGTGCCAGCAGTTCGAGCGGGAGGGCAGATACGCAGTATTTT.

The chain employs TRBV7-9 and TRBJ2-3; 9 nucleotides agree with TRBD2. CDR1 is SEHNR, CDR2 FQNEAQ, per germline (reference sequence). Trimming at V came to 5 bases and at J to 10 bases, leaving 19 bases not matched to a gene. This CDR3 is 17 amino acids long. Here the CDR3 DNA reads TGTGCCAGCAGCCCGGAGGGCCTGCTAGCGGGAAAAGAACCGCAGTATTTT. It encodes CASSPEGLLAGKEPQYF.

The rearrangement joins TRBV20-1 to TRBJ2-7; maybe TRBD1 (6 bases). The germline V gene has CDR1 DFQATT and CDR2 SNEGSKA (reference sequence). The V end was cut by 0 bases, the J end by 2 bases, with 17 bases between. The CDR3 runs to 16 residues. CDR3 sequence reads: CSARDAGRGGAYEQYF. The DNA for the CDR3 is TGCAGTGCTAGAGACGCGGGCAGGGGCGGCGCCTACGAGCAGTACTTC.

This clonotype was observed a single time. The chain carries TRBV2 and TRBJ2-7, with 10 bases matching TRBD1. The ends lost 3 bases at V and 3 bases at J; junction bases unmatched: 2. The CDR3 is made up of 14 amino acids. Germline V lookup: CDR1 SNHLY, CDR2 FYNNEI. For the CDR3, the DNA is TGTGCCAGCAGTGATCGGACAGGGGGCTACGAGCAGTACTTC. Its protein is CASSDRTGGYEQYF.

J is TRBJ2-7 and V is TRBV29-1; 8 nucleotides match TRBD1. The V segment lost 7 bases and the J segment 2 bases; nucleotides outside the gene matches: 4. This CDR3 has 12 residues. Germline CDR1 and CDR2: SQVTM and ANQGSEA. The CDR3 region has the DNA TGCAGCGCCGGGACAGGTGCCTACGAGCAGTACTTC. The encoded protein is CSAGTGAYEQYF.

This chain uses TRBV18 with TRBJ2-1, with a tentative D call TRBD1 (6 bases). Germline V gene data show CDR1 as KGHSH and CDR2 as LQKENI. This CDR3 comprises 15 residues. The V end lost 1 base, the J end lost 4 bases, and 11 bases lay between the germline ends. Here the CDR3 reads CASSPLLTGYNEQFF. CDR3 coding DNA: TGTGCCAGCTCACCACTCCTTACAGGGTACAATGAGCAGTTCTTC.

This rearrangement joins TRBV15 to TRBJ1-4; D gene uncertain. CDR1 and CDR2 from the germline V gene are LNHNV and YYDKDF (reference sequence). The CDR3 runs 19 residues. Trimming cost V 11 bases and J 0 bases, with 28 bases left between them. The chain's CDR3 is CAAGRIEVDSTTTNEKLFF. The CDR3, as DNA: TGTGCCGCAGGAAGGATCGAGGTTGATAGTACAACAACTAATGAAAAACTGTTTTTT.